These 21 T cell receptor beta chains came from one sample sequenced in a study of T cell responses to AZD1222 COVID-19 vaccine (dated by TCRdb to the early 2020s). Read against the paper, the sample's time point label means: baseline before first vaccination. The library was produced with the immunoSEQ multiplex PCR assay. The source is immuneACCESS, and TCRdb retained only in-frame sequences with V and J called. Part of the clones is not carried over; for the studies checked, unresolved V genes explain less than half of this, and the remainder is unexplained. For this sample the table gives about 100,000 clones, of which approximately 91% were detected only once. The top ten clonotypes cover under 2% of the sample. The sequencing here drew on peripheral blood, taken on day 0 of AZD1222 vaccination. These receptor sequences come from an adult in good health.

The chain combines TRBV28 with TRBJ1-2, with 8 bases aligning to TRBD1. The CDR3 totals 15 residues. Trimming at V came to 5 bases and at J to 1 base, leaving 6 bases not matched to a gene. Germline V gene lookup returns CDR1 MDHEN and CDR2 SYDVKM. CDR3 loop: CASSHSGGINYGYTF. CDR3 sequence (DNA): TGTGCCAGCAGTCACTCAGGGGGCATTAACTATGGCTACACCTTC.

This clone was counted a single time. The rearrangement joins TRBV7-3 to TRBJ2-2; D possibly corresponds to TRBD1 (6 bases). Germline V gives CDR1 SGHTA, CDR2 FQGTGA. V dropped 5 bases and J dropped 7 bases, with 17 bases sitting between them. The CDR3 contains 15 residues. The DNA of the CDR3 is TGTGCCAGCAGCCCAAGATCCAGAGGGGGCGGGGAGCTGTTTTTT. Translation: CASSPRSRGGGELFF.

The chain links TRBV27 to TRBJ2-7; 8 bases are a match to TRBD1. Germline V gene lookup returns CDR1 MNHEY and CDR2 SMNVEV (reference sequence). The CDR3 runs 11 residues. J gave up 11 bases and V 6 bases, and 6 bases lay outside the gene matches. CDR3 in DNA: TGTGCCAGCAGCCGGCAGGGACAGGAGTACTTC. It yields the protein CASSRQGQEYF.

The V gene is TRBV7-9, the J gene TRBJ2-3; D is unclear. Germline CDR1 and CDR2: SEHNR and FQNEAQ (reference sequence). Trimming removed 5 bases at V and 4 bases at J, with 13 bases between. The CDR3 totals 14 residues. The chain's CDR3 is CASSLPEAADTQYF. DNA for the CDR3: TGTGCCAGCAGCCTCCCAGAGGCGGCAGATACGCAGTATTTT.

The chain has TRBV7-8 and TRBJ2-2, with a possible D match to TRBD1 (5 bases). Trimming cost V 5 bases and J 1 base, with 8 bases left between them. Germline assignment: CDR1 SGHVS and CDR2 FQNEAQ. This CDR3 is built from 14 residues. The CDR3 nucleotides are TGTGCCAGCAGCGTGACAGAGAACACCGGGGAGCTGTTTTTT. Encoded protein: CASSVTENTGELFF.

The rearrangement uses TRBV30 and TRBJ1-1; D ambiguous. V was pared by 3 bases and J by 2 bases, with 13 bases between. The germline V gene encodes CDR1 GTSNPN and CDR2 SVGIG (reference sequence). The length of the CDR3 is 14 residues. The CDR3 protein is CAWRLKGTNTEAFF. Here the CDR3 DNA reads TGTGCCTGGAGATTAAAGGGCACAAACACTGAAGCTTTCTTT. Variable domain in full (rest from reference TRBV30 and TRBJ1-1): SQTIHQWPATLVQPVGSPLSLECTVEGTSNPNLYWYRQAAGRGLQLLFYSVGIGQISSEVPQNLSASRPQDRQFILSSKKLLLSDSGFYLCAWRLKGTNTEAFFGQGTRLTVV.

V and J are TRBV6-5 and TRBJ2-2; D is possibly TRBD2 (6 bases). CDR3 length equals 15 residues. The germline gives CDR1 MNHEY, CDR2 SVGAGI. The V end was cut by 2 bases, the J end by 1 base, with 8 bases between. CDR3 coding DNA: TGTGCCAGCAGTTACGAGGGAGGGAACACCGGGGAGCTGTTTTTT. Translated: CASSYEGGNTGELFF.

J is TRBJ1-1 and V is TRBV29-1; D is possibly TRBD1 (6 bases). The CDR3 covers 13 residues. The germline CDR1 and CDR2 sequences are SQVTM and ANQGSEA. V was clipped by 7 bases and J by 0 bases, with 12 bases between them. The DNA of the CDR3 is TGCAGCGGGCGGACAGCCCTGAACACTGAAGCTTTCTTT. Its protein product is CSGRTALNTEAFF.

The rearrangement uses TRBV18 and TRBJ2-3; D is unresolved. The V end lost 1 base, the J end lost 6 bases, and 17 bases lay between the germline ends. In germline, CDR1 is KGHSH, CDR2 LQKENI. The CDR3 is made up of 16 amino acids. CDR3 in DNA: TGTGCCAGCTCACCACGAAGGACCGGGTTAAAGGATACGCAGTATTTT. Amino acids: CASSPRRTGLKDTQYF.

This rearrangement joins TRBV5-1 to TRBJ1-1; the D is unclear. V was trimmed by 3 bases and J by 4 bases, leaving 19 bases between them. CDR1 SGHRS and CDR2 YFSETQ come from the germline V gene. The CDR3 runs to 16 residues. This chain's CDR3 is CASSSGRQVLGTEAFF. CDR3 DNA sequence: TGCGCCAGCAGCTCCGGACGTCAGGTTCTCGGCACTGAAGCTTTCTTT.

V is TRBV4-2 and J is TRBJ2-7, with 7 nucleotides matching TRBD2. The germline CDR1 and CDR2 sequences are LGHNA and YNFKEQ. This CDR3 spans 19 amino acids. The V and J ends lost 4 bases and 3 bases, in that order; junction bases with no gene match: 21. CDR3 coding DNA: TGTGCCAGCAGCCGCGAAGTTCAGCGGGGCCGCAGAAACAACTACGAGCAGTACTTC. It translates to CASSREVQRGRRNNYEQYF.

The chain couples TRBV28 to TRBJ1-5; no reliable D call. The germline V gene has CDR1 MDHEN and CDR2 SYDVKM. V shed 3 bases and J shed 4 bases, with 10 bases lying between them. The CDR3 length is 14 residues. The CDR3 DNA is TGTGCCAGCAGTTTGAGCTACTCAAATCAGCCCCAGCATTTT. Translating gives CASSLSYSNQPQHF.

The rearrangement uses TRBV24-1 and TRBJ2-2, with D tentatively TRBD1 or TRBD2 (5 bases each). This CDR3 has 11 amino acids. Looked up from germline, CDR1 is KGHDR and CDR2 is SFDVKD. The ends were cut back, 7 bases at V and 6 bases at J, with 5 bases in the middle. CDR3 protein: CATRGAGELFF. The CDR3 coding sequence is TGTGCCACCAGGGGGGCCGGGGAGCTGTTTTTT.

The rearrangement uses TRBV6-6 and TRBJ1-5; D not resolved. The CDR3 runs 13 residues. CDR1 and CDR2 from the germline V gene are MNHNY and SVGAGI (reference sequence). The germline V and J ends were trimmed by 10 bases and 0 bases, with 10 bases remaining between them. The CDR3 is CANQQNSNQPQHF. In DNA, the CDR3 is TGTGCCAACCAACAGAATAGCAATCAGCCCCAGCATTTT.

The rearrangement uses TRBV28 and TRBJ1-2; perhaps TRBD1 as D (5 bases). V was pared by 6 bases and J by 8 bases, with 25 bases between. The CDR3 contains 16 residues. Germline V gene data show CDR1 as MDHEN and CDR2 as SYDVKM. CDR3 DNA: TGTGCCAGCAGCTTGAGCAGAGCGGACGGCCCAGGGGGCTACACCTTC. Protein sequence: CASSLSRADGPGGYTF.

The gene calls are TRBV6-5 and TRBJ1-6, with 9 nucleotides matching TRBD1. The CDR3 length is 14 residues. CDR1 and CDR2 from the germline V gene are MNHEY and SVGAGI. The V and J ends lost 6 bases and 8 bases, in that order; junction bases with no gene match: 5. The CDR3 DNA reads TGTGCCAGCAGGCGACAGGGGGTAGATTCACCCCTCCACTTT. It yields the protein CASRRQGVDSPLHF.

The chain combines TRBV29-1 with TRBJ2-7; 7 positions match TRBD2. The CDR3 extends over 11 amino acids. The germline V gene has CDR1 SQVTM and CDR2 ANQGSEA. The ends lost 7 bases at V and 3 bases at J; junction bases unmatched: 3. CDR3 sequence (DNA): TGCAGCGGCGGGAGCCGCTACGAGCAGTACTTC. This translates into CSGGSRYEQYF.

The CDR3 DNA reads TGTGCCAGCAGCATTAGGCAGGGGGGCCCATATGAGCAGTTCTTC. Amino acid sequence: CASSIRQGGPYEQFF. V usage is TRBV27 and J usage is TRBJ2-1; D possibly corresponds to TRBD1 (7 bases). CDR3 length: 15 residues. Per germline, CDR1 MNHEY and CDR2 SMNVEV (reference sequence). V was pared by 6 bases and J by 8 bases, with 20 bases between.

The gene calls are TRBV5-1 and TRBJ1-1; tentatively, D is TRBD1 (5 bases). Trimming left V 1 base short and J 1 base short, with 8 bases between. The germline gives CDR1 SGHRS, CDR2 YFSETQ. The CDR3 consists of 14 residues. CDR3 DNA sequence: TGCGCCAGCAGCTTGCTAACAGGGAACACTGAAGCTTTCTTT. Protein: CASSLLTGNTEAFF.

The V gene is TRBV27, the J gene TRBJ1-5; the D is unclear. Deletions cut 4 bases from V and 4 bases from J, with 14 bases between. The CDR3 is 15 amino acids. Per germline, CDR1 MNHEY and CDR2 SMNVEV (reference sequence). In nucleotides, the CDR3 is TGTGCCAGCAGTTCCCTCCCGTCGGAAAATCAGCCCCAGCATTTT. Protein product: CASSSLPSENQPQHF.

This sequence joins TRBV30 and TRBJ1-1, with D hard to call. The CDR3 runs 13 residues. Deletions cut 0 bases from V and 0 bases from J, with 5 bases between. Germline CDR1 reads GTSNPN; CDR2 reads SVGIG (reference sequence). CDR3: CAWSVQMNTEAFF. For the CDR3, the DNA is TGTGCCTGGAGTGTACAGATGAACACTGAAGCTTTCTTT.